The rows below give T cell receptor beta chains drawn from one sample of a study of blood T cell repertoires in COVID-19. Clones were sequenced by immunoSEQ multiplex PCR, and TCRdb holds only the in-frame ones, with some missing. The sample has around 130,000 clones, roughly 80% seen once. The sequenced sample was PBMCs or T cells enriched from blood (not recorded which). The receptor source for this set is a man younger than 45 who had recovered from COVID-19. CDR3s include the opening cysteine and the closing phenylalanine or tryptophan. Each record gives: clone size, J gene, D gene, V gene, CDR3 protein, CDR3 DNA. The D gene is left open where the match is weak. Only some rows state a clone size, as once, few, many or a class for expanded clones.

. | TRBJ2-7 | . | TRBV10-1 | CASSPRDSTYEQYF | TGCGCCAGCAGTCCCCGGGACTCCACCTACGAGCAGTACTTC
. | TRBJ2-1 | . | TRBV4-1 | CASSRAPQGVNEQFF | TGCGCCAGCAGCCGAGCGCCACAGGGAGTCAATGAGCAGTTCTTC
once | TRBJ1-4 | . | TRBV9 | CASSVGRTTNEKLFF | TGTGCCAGCAGCGTAGGGAGAACAACTAATGAAAAACTGTTTTTT
. | TRBJ1-2 | TRBD1 | TRBV6-5 | CASSSGTGSLYGYTF | TGTGCCAGCAGTTCCGGGACAGGGTCTCTCTATGGCTACACCTTC
. | TRBJ2-3 | TRBD1 | TRBV6-2/TRBV6-3 | CASSLTGVDTQYF | TGTGCCAGCAGCCTCACAGGGGTAGATACGCAGTATTTT
. | TRBJ1-2 | . | TRBV30 | CAWSVKGDYHTF | TGTGCCTGGAGTGTGAAGGGAGATTACCACACCTTC
. | TRBJ2-5 | . | TRBV1 | CTSSQDLRTGKGETQYF | TGCACCAGCAGCCAAGATCTACGGACAGGGAAAGGAGAGACCCAGTACTTC
. | TRBJ1-1 | TRBD1 | TRBV5-5 | CASSLGTGDTEAFF | TGTGCCAGCAGCTTAGGGACAGGGGACACTGAAGCTTTCTTT
few | TRBJ2-2 | TRBD1 | TRBV25-1 | CASSGRGPNGELFF | TGTGCCAGCAGTGGAAGGGGGCCGAACGGGGAGCTGTTTTTT
. | TRBJ2-5 | . | TRBV18 | CASSPQGVETQYF | TGTGCCAGCTCACCGCAGGGTGTAGAGACCCAGTACTTC
. | TRBJ1-2 | . | TRBV11-2 | CASSYAGSGYTF | TGTGCCAGCAGTTACGCAGGGTCTGGCTACACCTTC
. | TRBJ2-3 | . | TRBV9 | CASSVRSTGVSDTQYF | TGTGCCAGCAGCGTAAGATCGACGGGGGTGTCAGATACGCAGTATTTT
. | TRBJ1-1 | . | TRBV5-6 | CASSLDDSGLGSF | TGTGCCAGCAGCTTGGACGACAGTGGTTTAGGGTCGTTT
once | TRBJ1-2 | . | TRBV6-5 | CASSSRGGGDYGYTF | TGTGCCAGCAGTTCCCGTGGGGGGGGAGACTATGGCTACACCTTC
. | TRBJ1-1 | TRBD1 | TRBV19 | CASRNRDSNTEAFF | TGTGCCAGTAGGAATCGGGACAGTAACACTGAAGCTTTCTTT
. | TRBJ2-2 | TRBD2 | TRBV6-2/TRBV6-3 | CASSPGGSTGELFF | TGTGCCAGCAGTCCGGGGGGAAGCACCGGGGAGCTGTTTTTT
. | TRBJ1-4 | . | TRBV7-8 | CASSTGLLNEKLFF | TGTGCCAGCAGCACGGGACTCCTTAATGAAAAACTGTTTTTT
. | TRBJ2-1 | TRBD1 | TRBV5-1 | CASSSWTGLGDEQFF | TGCGCCAGCAGCTCCTGGACAGGGTTGGGGGATGAGCAGTTCTTC
. | TRBJ1-1 | . | TRBV7-6 | CASSLAPGNTEAFF | TGTGCCAGCAGCTTAGCTCCAGGGAACACTGAAGCTTTCTTT
. | TRBJ2-5 | TRBD1 | TRBV11-2 | CASSLTRTGCETQYF | TGTGCCAGCAGCTTAACCAGGACAGGTTGTGAGACCCAGTACTTC
. | TRBJ2-3 | . | TRBV18 | CASSRQGLDTQYF | TGTGCCAGCTCAAGACAGGGACTAGATACGCAGTATTTT
. | TRBJ1-1 | TRBD1 | TRBV19 | CASRPPDRGGTEAFF | TGTGCCAGTAGACCACCCGACAGGGGGGGAACTGAAGCTTTCTTT
once | TRBJ1-2 | . | TRBV7-6 | CASSPIQGLYGYTF | TGTGCCAGCAGCCCCATACAGGGTCTCTATGGCTACACCTTC
. | TRBJ2-2 | . | TRBV18 | CASSPPEGAAGELFF | TGTGCCAGCTCACCACCGGAGGGAGCGGCCGGGGAGCTGTTTTTT
. | TRBJ1-4 | . | TRBV6-5 | CASSYSEGQILFF | TGTGCCAGCAGTTACTCTGAGGGACAAATACTGTTTTTT
. | TRBJ2-7 | . | TRBV27 | CASSRYEQYF | TGTGCCAGCAGCCGCTACGAGCAGTACTTC
once | TRBJ2-1 | TRBD2 | TRBV19 | CASSIWGGPTVNEQFF | TGTGCCAGTAGTATCTGGGGGGGACCGACGGTTAATGAGCAGTTCTTC